Here is one T cell receptor (beta chain) with its context. CDR3 length equals 14 residues. Looked up from germline, CDR1 is SGHRS and CDR2 is YFSETQ. TCRdb re-called the 5' RACE reads, yielding one record per CDR3 amino acid sequence without DNA. This table lists 550,000 to 600,000 distinct CDR3 sequences. This record belongs to a study of T cells expressing NK-cell markers. This chain links TRBV5-1 with TRBJ2-1; TCRdb lists TRBD2, though no DNA is available to test this call. Sample: blood T cells: a sorted CD56 or NKG2C T cell subset, CD4+ or CD8+ T cells, or bulk PBMC T cells (not recorded which). The receptor's source is a man younger than 35 in good health. CDR3 amino acids: CASSLEGLGNEQFF.